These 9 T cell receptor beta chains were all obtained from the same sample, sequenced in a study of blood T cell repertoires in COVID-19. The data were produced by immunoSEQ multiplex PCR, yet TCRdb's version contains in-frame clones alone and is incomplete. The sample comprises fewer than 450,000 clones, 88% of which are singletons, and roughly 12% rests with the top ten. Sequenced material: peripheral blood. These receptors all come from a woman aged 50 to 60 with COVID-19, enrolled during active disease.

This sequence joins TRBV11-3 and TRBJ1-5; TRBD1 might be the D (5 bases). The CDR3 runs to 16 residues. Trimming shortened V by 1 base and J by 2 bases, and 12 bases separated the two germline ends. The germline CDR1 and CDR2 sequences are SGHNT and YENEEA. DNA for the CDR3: TGTGCCAGCAGCTTAGCAACCTCGGGGGGCAATCAGCCCCAGCATTTT. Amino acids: CASSLATSGGNQPQHF.

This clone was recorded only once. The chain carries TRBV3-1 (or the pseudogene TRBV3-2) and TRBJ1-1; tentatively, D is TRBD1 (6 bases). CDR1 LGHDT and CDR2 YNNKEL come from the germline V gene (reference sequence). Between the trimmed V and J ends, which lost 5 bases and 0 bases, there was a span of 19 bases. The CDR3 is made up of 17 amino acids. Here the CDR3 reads CASSFHRQALLNTEAFF. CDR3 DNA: TGTGCCAGCAGCTTCCATCGACAGGCTCTTTTGAACACTGAAGCTTTCTTT.

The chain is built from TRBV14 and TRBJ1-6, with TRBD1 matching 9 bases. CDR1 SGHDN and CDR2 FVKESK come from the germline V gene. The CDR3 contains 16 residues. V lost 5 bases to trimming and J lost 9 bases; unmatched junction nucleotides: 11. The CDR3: CASSEGGTGLLSPLHF. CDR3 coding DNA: TGTGCCAGCAGCGAAGGAGGGACAGGGCTACTTTCACCCCTCCACTTT.

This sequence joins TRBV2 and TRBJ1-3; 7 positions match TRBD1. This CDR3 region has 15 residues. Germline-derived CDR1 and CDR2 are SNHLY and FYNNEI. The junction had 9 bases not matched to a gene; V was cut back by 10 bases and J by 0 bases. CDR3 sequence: CATLGTESSGNTIYF. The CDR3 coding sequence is TGTGCCACCCTCGGGACAGAGAGCTCTGGAAACACCATATATTTT.

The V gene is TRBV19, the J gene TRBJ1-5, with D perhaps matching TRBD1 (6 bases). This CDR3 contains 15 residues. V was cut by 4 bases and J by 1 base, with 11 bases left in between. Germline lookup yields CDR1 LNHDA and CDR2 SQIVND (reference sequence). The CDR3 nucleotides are TGTGCCAGTAGTACCCAGGGGAGAAGCAATCAGCCCCAGCATTTT. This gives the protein CASSTQGRSNQPQHF.

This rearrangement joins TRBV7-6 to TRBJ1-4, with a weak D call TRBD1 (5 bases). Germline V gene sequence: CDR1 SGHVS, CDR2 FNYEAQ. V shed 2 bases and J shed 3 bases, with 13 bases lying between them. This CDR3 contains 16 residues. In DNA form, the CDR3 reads TGTGCCAGCAGCTTATACGGGACTGCAGCTAATGAAAAACTGTTTTTT. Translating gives CASSLYGTAANEKLFF.

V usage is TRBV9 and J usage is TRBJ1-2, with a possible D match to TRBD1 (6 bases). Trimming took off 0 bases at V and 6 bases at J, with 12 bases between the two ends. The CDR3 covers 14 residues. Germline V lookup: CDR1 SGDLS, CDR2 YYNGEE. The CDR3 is CASSVGSAGDGYTF. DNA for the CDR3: TGTGCCAGCAGCGTAGGGTCGGCAGGGGATGGCTACACCTTC.

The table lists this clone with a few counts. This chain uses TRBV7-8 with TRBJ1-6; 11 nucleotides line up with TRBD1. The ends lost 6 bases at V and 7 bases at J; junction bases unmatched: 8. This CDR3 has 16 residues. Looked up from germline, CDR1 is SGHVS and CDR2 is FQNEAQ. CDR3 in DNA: TGTGCCAGCAGAGGGTGGGACAGGGGGTTGAATTCACCCCTCCACTTT. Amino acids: CASRGWDRGLNSPLHF.

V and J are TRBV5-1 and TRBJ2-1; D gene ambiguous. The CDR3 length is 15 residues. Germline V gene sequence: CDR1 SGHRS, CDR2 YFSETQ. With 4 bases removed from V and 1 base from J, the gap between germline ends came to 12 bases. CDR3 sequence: CASSPTMTSYNEQFF. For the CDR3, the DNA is TGCGCCAGCAGCCCCACGATGACATCCTACAATGAGCAGTTCTTC. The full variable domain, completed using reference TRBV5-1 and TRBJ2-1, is KAGVTQTPRYLIKTRGQQVTLSCSPISGHRSVSWYQQTPGQGLQFLFEYFSETQRNKGNFPGRFSGRQFSNSRSEMNVSTLELGDSALYLCASSPTMTSYNEQFFGPGTRLTVL.